Listed below are T cell receptor beta chains from one sample, sequenced in a study of blood T cell repertoires in COVID-19. The method was immunoSEQ multiplex PCR; TCRdb's version includes in-frame clones alone and lacks a portion of them. This sample has around 180,000 clones, with around 88% found just once. Sequencing was done on a sample of peripheral blood. The receptor source for this set is a woman in her twenties or thirties with acute or convalescent COVID-19. CDR3s include the opening cysteine and the closing phenylalanine or tryptophan. The order of the fields is D gene, V gene, clone size, J gene, CDR3 DNA, CDR3 protein. A D gene is named only where the DNA matches it firmly. The size of a clone is reported for some rows only, either as once, few or many, or as a class for expanded clones.

D gene: TRBD2; V gene: TRBV28; clone size: -; J gene: TRBJ2-1; CDR3 DNA: TGTGCCAGCAGTTTTAGCGGGAGGGCTCACAATGAGCAGTTCTTC; CDR3 protein: CASSFSGRAHNEQFF
D gene: -; V gene: TRBV4-1; clone size: -; J gene: TRBJ2-2; CDR3 DNA: TGCGCCAGCAGCCCCATGACAGCGAACACCGGGGAGCTGTTTTTT; CDR3 protein: CASSPMTANTGELFF
D gene: -; V gene: TRBV28; clone size: -; J gene: TRBJ1-1; CDR3 DNA: TGTGCCAGCAGTCCTCCTCAGGGTCACACTGAAGCTTTCTTT; CDR3 protein: CASSPPQGHTEAFF
D gene: -; V gene: TRBV2; clone size: -; J gene: TRBJ1-1; CDR3 DNA: TGTGCCAGCAGTGATAGGGGAATCAGCTTGGTAGCTTTCTTT; CDR3 protein: CASSDRGISLVAFF
D gene: -; V gene: TRBV5-1; clone size: -; J gene: TRBJ1-3; CDR3 DNA: TGCGCCAGCAGCTTGGGACAGGAGGGAAACACCATATATTTT; CDR3 protein: CASSLGQEGNTIYF
D gene: -; V gene: TRBV2; clone size: -; J gene: TRBJ2-1; CDR3 DNA: TGTGCCAGCAGTTATTACAATGAGCAGTTCTTC; CDR3 protein: CASSYYNEQFF
D gene: -; V gene: TRBV11-1; clone size: -; J gene: TRBJ2-1; CDR3 DNA: TGTGCCAGCAGCTTAAGACTACGGAATGAGCAGTTCTTC; CDR3 protein: CASSLRLRNEQFF
D gene: -; V gene: TRBV25-1; clone size: once; J gene: TRBJ1-1; CDR3 DNA: TGTGCCAGCAGTGAATGGGGGGGGACGGACACTGAAGCTTTCTTT; CDR3 protein: CASSEWGGTDTEAFF
D gene: -; V gene: TRBV5-4; clone size: few; J gene: TRBJ2-4; CDR3 DNA: TGTGCCAGCAGCTCCGGCGGACTTAGAGGCATTCAGTACTTC; CDR3 protein: CASSSGGLRGIQYF
D gene: -; V gene: TRBV7-9; clone size: -; J gene: TRBJ2-3; CDR3 DNA: TGTGCCGGCAGCGCCATACCTCCGTCTAGCTCTAGCTCCACAGATACGCAGTATTTT; CDR3 protein: CAGSAIPPSSSSSTDTQYF
D gene: -; V gene: TRBV14; clone size: -; J gene: TRBJ2-7; CDR3 DNA: TGTGCCAGCAGCCTTGGGAGGAACTACGAGCAGTACTTC; CDR3 protein: CASSLGRNYEQYF
D gene: -; V gene: TRBV28; clone size: -; J gene: TRBJ2-7; CDR3 DNA: TGTGCCAGCAGTTTTTATCAGGGAACCTACGAGCAGTACTTC; CDR3 protein: CASSFYQGTYEQYF
D gene: -; V gene: TRBV9; clone size: -; J gene: TRBJ2-4; CDR3 DNA: TGTGCCAGCAGCCTCACAGCCCAAAGGGGGAACATTCAGTACTTC; CDR3 protein: CASSLTAQRGNIQYF
D gene: TRBD1; V gene: TRBV5-1; clone size: -; J gene: TRBJ2-3; CDR3 DNA: TGCGCCAGCAGCTTGGACGGACAGGGGGCCCCAGATACGCAGTATTTT; CDR3 protein: CASSLDGQGAPDTQYF
D gene: -; V gene: TRBV10-3; clone size: -; J gene: TRBJ1-2; CDR3 DNA: TGTGCCATCGGGTTTGGGGGGTTGAGCTATGGCTACACCTTC; CDR3 protein: CAIGFGGLSYGYTF
D gene: TRBD2; V gene: TRBV6-4; clone size: -; J gene: TRBJ2-3; CDR3 DNA: TGTGCCAGCAGTGATGAGACTAGCTTTACAGATACGCAGTATTTT; CDR3 protein: CASSDETSFTDTQYF
D gene: -; V gene: TRBV9; clone size: -; J gene: TRBJ2-1; CDR3 DNA: TGTGCCAGCAGCGTAGGTAGCTGGTCCTACAATGAGCAGTTCTTC; CDR3 protein: CASSVGSWSYNEQFF
D gene: TRBD2; V gene: TRBV11-3; clone size: once; J gene: TRBJ2-7; CDR3 DNA: TGTGCCAGCAGCTTCTCTAGCGGGGGGCTCTACGAGCAGTACTTC; CDR3 protein: CASSFSSGGLYEQYF
D gene: -; V gene: TRBV29-1; clone size: -; J gene: TRBJ2-3; CDR3 DNA: TGCAGCGTTGTTCCACAGGGCTCTAGCACAGATACGCAGTATTTT; CDR3 protein: CSVVPQGSSTDTQYF
D gene: TRBD2; V gene: TRBV19; clone size: -; J gene: TRBJ2-1; CDR3 DNA: TGTGCCAGTAGTATAATTAGCGGGAATCATGAGCAGTTCTTC; CDR3 protein: CASSIISGNHEQFF
D gene: -; V gene: TRBV28; clone size: -; J gene: TRBJ1-2; CDR3 DNA: TGTGCCAGCAGTTACTTTTCAGGCTACACCTTC; CDR3 protein: CASSYFSGYTF
D gene: -; V gene: TRBV6-5; clone size: -; J gene: TRBJ2-7; CDR3 DNA: TGTGCCAGCGGAGGGCCCGCAAGCTCCTACGAGCAGTACTTC; CDR3 protein: CASGGPASSYEQYF
D gene: TRBD1; V gene: TRBV27; clone size: -; J gene: TRBJ2-7; CDR3 DNA: TGTGCCAGCAGTGGGGACAGGGATTACGAGCAGTACTTC; CDR3 protein: CASSGDRDYEQYF
D gene: -; V gene: TRBV28; clone size: -; J gene: TRBJ1-2; CDR3 DNA: TGTGCCAGCAGCCAGATAGGAGGACGGCGCTATGGCTACACCTTC; CDR3 protein: CASSQIGGRRYGYTF
D gene: TRBD1; V gene: TRBV15; clone size: -; J gene: TRBJ2-2; CDR3 DNA: TGTGCCACCAGCAGAGGCGGGGACAGGGGCTACACCGGGGAGCTGTTTTTT; CDR3 protein: CATSRGGDRGYTGELFF
D gene: TRBD2; V gene: TRBV19; clone size: -; J gene: TRBJ2-1; CDR3 DNA: TGTGCCAGTAGAAAAGGGACGAGCGGGGTTAGGAATGAGCAGTTCTTC; CDR3 protein: CASRKGTSGVRNEQFF
D gene: -; V gene: TRBV12-3/TRBV12-4; clone size: -; J gene: TRBJ2-1; CDR3 DNA: TGTGCCAGCGGGGAGTCCTACAATGAGCAGTTCTTC; CDR3 protein: CASGESYNEQFF
D gene: -; V gene: TRBV28; clone size: -; J gene: TRBJ1-4; CDR3 DNA: TGTGCCAGCAGTTCCTGGGGGGGGGCGGTGGATGAAAAACTGTTTTTT; CDR3 protein: CASSSWGGAVDEKLFF
D gene: -; V gene: TRBV6-5; clone size: -; J gene: TRBJ2-1; CDR3 DNA: TGTGCCAGCAGTTACTCGGGGGGGCCGGGATATGAGCAGTTCTTC; CDR3 protein: CASSYSGGPGYEQFF
D gene: -; V gene: TRBV11-2; clone size: -; J gene: TRBJ1-5; CDR3 DNA: TGTGCCAGCAGCTTAGCTTGGGGACACTCTCAGCCCCAGCATTTT; CDR3 protein: CASSLAWGHSQPQHF
D gene: -; V gene: TRBV27; clone size: -; J gene: TRBJ1-5; CDR3 DNA: TGTGCCAGCAGTTTATCTAATTATCAGCCCCAGCATTTT; CDR3 protein: CASSLSNYQPQHF
D gene: TRBD2; V gene: TRBV2; clone size: -; J gene: TRBJ2-5; CDR3 DNA: TGTGCCAGCAGGCTAGCGGGACTAGAGACCCAGTACTTC; CDR3 protein: CASRLAGLETQYF
D gene: -; V gene: TRBV27; clone size: -; J gene: TRBJ1-4; CDR3 DNA: TGTGCCACCGGGGTTGGAGGGCGCGAAAAACTGTTTTTT; CDR3 protein: CATGVGGREKLFF
D gene: TRBD1; V gene: TRBV19; clone size: -; J gene: TRBJ2-3; CDR3 DNA: TGTGCCACCTCCGGGACAGGACTTACGCAGTATTTT; CDR3 protein: CATSGTGLTQYF
D gene: -; V gene: TRBV2; clone size: -; J gene: TRBJ2-1; CDR3 DNA: TGTGCCAGCAGAGTAGAGTCTCTGTTCTTC; CDR3 protein: CASRVESLFF
D gene: -; V gene: TRBV28; clone size: -; J gene: TRBJ2-1; CDR3 DNA: TGTGCCAGCAGTTTTTCCCTCTACAATGAGCAGTTCTTC; CDR3 protein: CASSFSLYNEQFF
D gene: -; V gene: TRBV2; clone size: -; J gene: TRBJ1-1; CDR3 DNA: TGTGCCAGCAGTTACGATACAGAAGCTTTCTTT; CDR3 protein: CASSYDTEAFF
D gene: TRBD1; V gene: TRBV6-5; clone size: -; J gene: TRBJ2-2; CDR3 DNA: TGTGCCACTATGGGACAGGTCGCCGGGGAGCTGTTTTTT; CDR3 protein: CATMGQVAGELFF
D gene: TRBD2; V gene: TRBV11-2; clone size: -; J gene: TRBJ2-5; CDR3 DNA: TGTGCCAGCAGCTTAGCCCGACTAGCGGGAGAAGAGACCCAGTACTTC; CDR3 protein: CASSLARLAGEETQYF
D gene: -; V gene: TRBV28; clone size: few; J gene: TRBJ2-7; CDR3 DNA: TGTGCCAGCAGTCCCTCCCAGGGGACCAACTACGAGCAGTACTTC; CDR3 protein: CASSPSQGTNYEQYF
D gene: -; V gene: TRBV5-1; clone size: -; J gene: TRBJ1-2; CDR3 DNA: TGCGCCAGCAGCTTGGCTGGGGGCAATGGCTACACCTTC; CDR3 protein: CASSLAGGNGYTF
D gene: TRBD2; V gene: TRBV5-1; clone size: few; J gene: TRBJ2-7; CDR3 DNA: TGCGCCAGCAGTTCTACTCCGGGACTAGCGGGAGCCCCCCTCTACGAGCAGTACTTC; CDR3 protein: CASSSTPGLAGAPLYEQYF